This passage covers 24 T cell receptor beta chains from one sample sequenced in a study of blood T cell repertoires in COVID-19. Using immunoSEQ multiplex PCR, the repertoire was profiled, and TCRdb retains in-frame clones only, with some absent. This sample has 200,000 to 250,000 clones, with about 85% found just once. Sequences were obtained from peripheral blood. These receptors were collected from a middle-aged man who had recovered from COVID-19.

The chain links TRBV5-6 to TRBJ1-2, with D possibly being TRBD1 (6 bases). V lost 0 bases and J lost 4, with 7 bases in between. The germline gives CDR1 SGHDT, CDR2 YYEEEE. The CDR3 consists of 13 residues. As DNA, the CDR3 is TGTGCCAGCAGCTTGGTAGGGGGCTATGGCTACACCTTC. Translating it yields CASSLVGGYGYTF.

The chain uses TRBV19 and TRBJ2-7; 7 bases are a match to TRBD2. V was clipped by 2 bases and J by 4 bases; unmatched bases: 11. Per the germline V gene, CDR1 is LNHDA and CDR2 is SQIVND (reference sequence). The CDR3 loop spans 16 amino acids. The DNA for the CDR3 is TGTGCCAGTAGTATATTCCGGCAGGGAGGGGTGTACGAGCAGTACTTC. Encoded protein: CASSIFRQGGVYEQYF.

This clone has a single count. The rearrangement uses TRBV30 and TRBJ1-5; weak D call: TRBD1 (6 bases). V gave up 1 base and J gave up 1 base, with 11 bases separating them. Germline CDR1 and CDR2: GTSNPN and SVGIG (reference sequence). This CDR3 is built from 15 residues. The CDR3: CAWSAWTASNQPQHF. In nucleotides, the CDR3 is TGTGCCTGGAGTGCCTGGACAGCAAGCAATCAGCCCCAGCATTTT.

The V call is TRBV15, the J call TRBJ2-1, with 13 bases aligning to TRBD2. Trimming at V came to 1 base and at J to 4 bases, leaving 10 bases not matched to a gene. CDR3 size: 19 residues. Germline values: CDR1 LNHNV, CDR2 YYDKDF (reference sequence). The CDR3 reads CATSRGKELAGGIYNEQFF. The CDR3 nucleotides read TGTGCCACCAGCAGAGGAAAAGAACTAGCGGGAGGGATTTACAATGAGCAGTTCTTC.

As regards this clone: Other DNA sequences of this sample code for an identical CDR3. This rearrangement joins TRBV27 to TRBJ1-1; TRBD1 is a possible D gene (5 bases). Germline CDR1 reads MNHEY; CDR2 reads SMNVEV (reference sequence). Between the trimmed V and J ends, which lost 0 bases and 6 bases, there was a span of 8 bases. The CDR3 sequence is 13 residues long. In DNA, the CDR3 is TGTGCCAGCAGTTTATCCCAGGGTTCTGAAGCTTTCTTT. Translated, it gives CASSLSQGSEAFF.

This clone was counted only a few times. The V call is TRBV6-4, the J call TRBJ1-5; tentatively, D is TRBD1 (6 bases). There are 15 residues in the CDR3. V dropped 4 bases and J dropped 3 bases, with 13 bases sitting between them. Germline V lookup: CDR1 MRHNA, CDR2 SNTAGT. The CDR3 is CASSGRTGYNQPQHF. The CDR3 nucleotides read TGTGCCAGCAGTGGCCGTACAGGGTACAATCAGCCCCAGCATTTT.

The chain has TRBV6-5 and TRBJ2-7; D perhaps matches TRBD2 (6 bases). V was shortened by 4 bases and J by 0 bases, with 16 bases between the two germline ends. This CDR3 spans 16 amino acids. Per the germline V gene, CDR1 is MNHEY and CDR2 is SVGAGI. CDR3 in amino acids: CASSLGLFRSSYEQYF. CDR3 in DNA: TGTGCCAGCAGTTTGGGACTCTTTAGGAGCTCCTACGAGCAGTACTTC.

The chain joins TRBV7-2 to TRBJ2-1, with D possibly matching TRBD1 (6 bases). V lost 3 bases and J lost 5, with 11 bases in between. The CDR3 is 14 residues long. Per the germline V gene, CDR1 is SGHTA and CDR2 is FQGNSA. The CDR3, as DNA: TGTGCCAGCAGCTTGGTACAGGGTAACAATGAGCAGTTCTTC. Translating it yields CASSLVQGNNEQFF.

The chain is built from TRBV12-2 and TRBJ2-7; the table's D call, TRBD2, has no DNA check behind it. TRBV12-2 constitutes a pseudogene. The CDR3 runs to 17 residues. The CDR3 region is CAARGVPLRLSSYEQYF. CDR3 in DNA: TGTGCAGCACGGGGAGTCCCCCTACGTCTGAGCTCCTACGAGCAGTACTTC.

The rearrangement joins TRBV27 to TRBJ2-2, with 9 bases identical to TRBD2. The CDR3 consists of 16 residues. Germline CDR1 reads MNHEY; CDR2 reads SMNVEV (reference sequence). J was trimmed by 4 bases and V by 1 base; bases with no gene match: 4. The CDR3 region has the DNA TGTGCCAGCAGTTTATATAGCGGGAGTCCCACCGGGGAGCTGTTTTTT. Protein sequence: CASSLYSGSPTGELFF.

As to this clone: The same CDR3 can be traced to other DNA sequences in this sample. V and J are TRBV9 and TRBJ2-3, with D uncertain. Looked up from germline, CDR1 is SGDLS and CDR2 is YYNGEE. There are 14 residues in the CDR3. Trimming shortened V by 0 bases and J by 0 bases, and 5 bases separated the two germline ends. CDR3 sequence: CASSVDSSTDTQYF. CDR3 nucleotides: TGTGCCAGCAGCGTAGACTCGAGCACAGATACGCAGTATTTT.

In its sample, this clone was seen a few times. V gene TRBV3-1 (or the pseudogene TRBV3-2) combines with J gene TRBJ2-1; 9 positions match TRBD1. The trim removed 3 bases at V and 10 bases at J, leaving 13 bases unmatched. The CDR3 contains 16 residues. From germline, CDR1 is LGHDT and CDR2 YNNKEL (reference sequence). The CDR3 loop reads CASSQAQGARGGEQFF. The CDR3 DNA reads as TGTGCCAGCAGCCAGGCACAGGGGGCGCGAGGTGGGGAGCAGTTCTTC.

The chain has TRBV19 and TRBJ2-4, with TRBD1 matching over 7 bases. This CDR3 spans 14 amino acids. Germline V gene sequence: CDR1 LNHDA, CDR2 SQIVND (reference sequence). Trimming took 9 bases from V and 4 from J; bases not matched to a gene: 9. The CDR3 DNA is TGTGCCAGCCGACAGGGAAGCGGTAAAAACATTCAGTACTTC. It encodes CASRQGSGKNIQYF. The full variable domain, completed using reference TRBV19 and TRBJ2-4, is DGGITQSPKYLFRKEGQNVTLSCEQNLNHDAMYWYRQDPGQGLRLIYYSQIVNDFQKGDIAEGYSVSREKKESFPLTVTSAQKNPTAFYLCASRQGSGKNIQYFGAGTRLSVL.

The chain employs TRBV15 and TRBJ2-1, with D perhaps TRBD2 (5 bases). Germline lookup yields CDR1 LNHNV and CDR2 YYDKDF (reference sequence). Trimming shortened V by 6 bases and J by 0 bases, and 9 bases separated the two germline ends. CDR3 length: 14 amino acids. The CDR3 DNA is TGTGCCACCAGTCTCACTAGCTCCTACAATGAGCAGTTCTTC. Translating it yields CATSLTSSYNEQFF.

This clone was recorded once. The J gene is TRBJ2-7, the V gene TRBV7-8; 7 bases match TRBD2. CDR1 SGHVS and CDR2 FQNEAQ come from the germline V gene. Unmatched junction bases numbered 7, after V lost 1 base and J lost 1 base. The CDR3 is 16 residues long. The CDR3: CASSLVQGGSSYEQYF. CDR3 bases: TGTGCCAGCAGCTTAGTGCAGGGCGGGAGTTCCTACGAGCAGTACTTC.

V gene TRBV5-1 combines with J gene TRBJ1-4; TRBD1 agrees at 9 bases. V was clipped by 4 bases and J by 6 bases; unmatched bases: 10. The CDR3 length is 16 residues. CDR1 SGHRS and CDR2 YFSETQ come from the germline V gene. CDR3 protein: CASSLRTGTGYEKLFF. DNA for the CDR3: TGCGCCAGCAGCCTCAGAACCGGGACAGGGTATGAAAAACTGTTTTTT.

The chain carries TRBV18 and TRBJ1-1; perhaps TRBD1 as D (6 bases). V lost 1 base to trimming and J lost 3 bases, with 15 bases between them. The CDR3 spans 16 residues. Germline values: CDR1 KGHSH, CDR2 LQKENI. CDR3 in amino acids: CASSPLGGAQDTEAFF. DNA of the CDR3: TGTGCCAGCTCACCACTTGGGGGGGCGCAGGACACTGAAGCTTTCTTT.

The chain is built from TRBV28 and TRBJ2-7, with a weak D call TRBD1 (5 bases). The germline gives CDR1 MDHEN, CDR2 SYDVKM. V lost 1 base and J lost 9, with 28 bases in between. There are 18 residues in the CDR3. The CDR3 loop is CASSLFYGGAGPAQGQYF. CDR3 coding DNA: TGTGCCAGCAGTTTATTCTACGGTGGGGCAGGTCCCGCTCAGGGGCAGTACTTC. Full variable domain (rest looked up from reference TRBV28 and TRBJ2-7): DVKVTQSSRYLVKRTGEKVFLECVQDMDHENMFWYRQDPGLGLRLIYFSYDVKMKEKGDIPEGYSVSREKKERFSLILESASTNQTSMYLCASSLFYGGAGPAQGQYFGPGTRLTVT.

The chain recombines TRBV19 with TRBJ2-7, with 9 bases lining up with TRBD1. Germline trimming cut 4 bases from V and 4 bases from J; bases unmatched to any gene: 8. Germline V lookup: CDR1 LNHDA, CDR2 SQIVND (reference sequence). The CDR3 totals 15 residues. CDR3 sequence (DNA): TGTGCCAGTAGTACCCAGGGACAGGGTAGTTACGAGCAGTACTTC. Protein: CASSTQGQGSYEQYF.

This chain connects TRBV20-1 to TRBJ2-2; 8 bases agree with TRBD1. CDR1 DFQATT and CDR2 SNEGSKA come from the germline V gene (reference sequence). The CDR3 runs to 14 residues. V was pared by 3 bases and J by 6 bases, with 6 bases of the junction left unmatched. The CDR3 loop is CSASRAGGPGELFF. CDR3 sequence (DNA): TGCAGTGCTAGTCGGGCAGGGGGCCCCGGGGAGCTGTTTTTT.

The J gene is TRBJ1-1, the V gene TRBV18; no firm D call. Per germline, CDR1 KGHSH and CDR2 LQKENI. There are 15 residues in the CDR3. V lost 3 bases to trimming and J lost 0 bases, with 11 bases between them. CDR3 region: CASSPPGALNTEAFF. The CDR3 nucleotides read TGTGCCAGCTCACCGCCGGGTGCTTTGAACACTGAAGCTTTCTTT.

The V gene is TRBV27, the J gene TRBJ2-7; 11 bases align to TRBD2. Germline loops: CDR1 MNHEY, CDR2 SMNVEV (reference sequence). V trimming: 5 bases; J trimming: 4 bases; junction bases outside the gene matches: 1. The CDR3 totals 13 residues. The DNA of the CDR3 is TGTGCCAGCAGTACTAGCGGGAGTTACGAGCAGTACTTC. This gives the protein CASSTSGSYEQYF.

This rearrangement joins TRBV27 to TRBJ2-7; D possibly corresponds to TRBD1 (5 bases). The germline gives CDR1 MNHEY, CDR2 SMNVEV (reference sequence). V lost 6 bases and J lost 0, with 12 bases in between. The CDR3 runs 14 residues. The CDR3 bases are TGTGCCAGCAGCGCCCCAGGGTTCTCCTACGAGCAGTACTTC. Amino acids: CASSAPGFSYEQYF.

The DNA for the CDR3 is TGTGCCAGCAGTGAAGACCGGACAGGGGCCTACGAGCAGTACTTC. Its translation: CASSEDRTGAYEQYF. The rearrangement joins TRBV6-1 to TRBJ2-7, with 9 bases matching TRBD1. This CDR3 is built from 15 residues. Per germline, CDR1 MNHNS and CDR2 SASEGT. Trimming took 1 base from V and 2 from J; bases not matched to a gene: 3.